Shown below are 19 T cell receptor beta chains from a single sample sequenced in a study of CD8+CD57+ T cells in acquired aplastic anemia. TCR beta VDJ and CDR3 profiles were obtained from a genomic DNA template. TCRdb itself ran the reads through MiXCR, one entry per CDR3 protein. The sample has approximately 270,000 distinct CDR3 sequences; approximately 56% are singletons. The sequenced material came from sorted CD4+, CD8+, or CD8+CD57+ T cells (not recorded which) from PBMCs. The source of these receptors is a human donor with severe aplastic anemia or a healthy control (not recorded which).

There are many counts of this clonotype. The chain couples TRBV2 to TRBJ1-5; D gene ambiguous. The germline V gene encodes CDR1 SNHLY and CDR2 FYNNEI. This CDR3 has 15 amino acids. V gave up 2 bases and J gave up 3 bases, with 11 bases separating them. The CDR3 protein is CASSEWSITNQPQHF. CDR3 sequence (DNA): TGTGCCAGCAGTGAATGGTCAATCACCAATCAGCCCCAGCATTTT.

The CDR3 here is CSVKGDPYEQYF. The CDR3 DNA sequence: TGCAGCGTAAAGGGGGACCCCTACGAGCAGTACTTC. The rearrangement joins TRBV29-1 to TRBJ2-7; tentatively, D is TRBD1 (6 bases). V lost 6 bases and J 2 bases, leaving 11 bases between the germline ends. CDR1 SQVTM and CDR2 ANQGSEA come from the germline V gene. This CDR3 contains 12 residues.

The V gene is TRBV19, the J gene TRBJ1-3, with 12 bases matching TRBD1. The CDR3 loop spans 16 amino acids. The trim removed 6 bases at V and 4 bases at J, leaving 7 bases unmatched. CDR1 LNHDA and CDR2 SQIVND come from the germline V gene (reference sequence). The CDR3, as DNA: TGTGCCAGTAGGAACCCGGGACAGGGGGCAGGAAACACCATATATTTT. Protein product: CASRNPGQGAGNTIYF.

The chain has TRBV3-1 and TRBJ2-1; TRBD1 matches at 8 bases. Germline-derived CDR1 and CDR2 are LGHDT and YNNKEL (reference sequence). The J segment lost 8 bases and the V segment lost 0 bases, leaving 12 bases of the junction unmatched. The CDR3 is 17 residues long. CDR3 loop: CASSQDLSGGAWDEQFF. CDR3 bases: TGTGCCAGCAGCCAAGATCTTTCAGGGGGCGCTTGGGATGAGCAGTTCTTC.

This chain joins TRBV12-3 or TRBV12-4 and TRBJ2-5; D is unclear. The CDR3 has 13 residues. Trimming cost V 8 bases and J 2 bases, with 12 bases left between them. DNA of the CDR3: TGTGCCAGCGTCAGCCGTCCACAAGAGACCCAGTACTTC. It yields the protein CASVSRPQETQYF.

This clonotype has only a few counts. The chain couples TRBV19 to TRBJ2-7; no clear D gene. The CDR3 consists of 11 residues. The ends were cut back, 5 bases at V and 7 bases at J, with 9 bases in the middle. Per the germline V gene, CDR1 is LNHDA and CDR2 is SQIVND (reference sequence). In nucleotides, the CDR3 is TGTGCCAGTAGTGATGCGTGGGAGCAGTACTTC. Translating gives CASSDAWEQYF. The full variable domain, its missing parts supplied by reference TRBV19 and TRBJ2-7, is DGGITQSPKYLFRKEGQNVTLSCEQNLNHDAMYWYRQDPGQGLRLIYYSQIVNDFQKGDIAEGYSVSREKKESFPLTVTSAQKNPTAFYLCASSDAWEQYFGPGTRLTVT.

This clonotype has at least ten counts. The chain joins TRBV12-3 or TRBV12-4 to TRBJ1-4; the D gene is possibly TRBD1 (6 bases). The CDR3 runs 16 residues. Trimming stripped 5 bases from V and 4 bases from J, with 17 bases between. The CDR3 DNA is TGTGCCAGCAGTACCAAACAGGGCTACCTTAATGAAAAACTGTTTTTT. The encoded protein is CASSTKQGYLNEKLFF.

CDR3 bases: TGTGCCAGCAGCTCAAAGGGACAGGACTATTCACCCCTCCACTTT. Its translation: CASSSKGQDYSPLHF. This chain links TRBV7-9 with TRBJ1-6; TRBD1 aligns across 8 bases. The trim removed 4 bases at V and 8 bases at J, leaving 7 bases unmatched. The CDR3 has 15 amino acids. Germline CDR1 SEHNR, CDR2 FQNEAQ (reference sequence).

The chain uses TRBV24-1 and TRBJ2-5, with 9 bases lining up with TRBD1. J lost 5 bases, V lost 10 bases, and 16 bases had no gene match. The CDR3 contains 16 residues. Germline V gene sequence: CDR1 KGHDR, CDR2 SFDVKD. CDR3 protein: CATNDLNRGLGETQYF. The CDR3 DNA is TGTGCCACAAATGATTTGAACAGGGGGCTTGGGGAGACCCAGTACTTC.

The V and J genes are TRBV6-2 or TRBV6-3 and TRBJ1-3; tentative D call: TRBD1 (5 bases). This CDR3 has 16 residues. V was cut by 6 bases and J by 1 base, with 16 bases left in between. Germline V gene sequence: CDR1 MNHEY, CDR2 SVGEGT. In nucleotides, the CDR3 is TGTGCCAGCAGGTTTTCGGACACCACATCTGGAAACACCATATATTTT. Residues: CASRFSDTTSGNTIYF.

This clonotype has a count of ten or more. The chain joins TRBV29-1 to TRBJ2-3; D unclear. The CDR3 runs to 10 residues. V was shortened by 7 bases and J by 6 bases, with 8 bases between the two germline ends. Germline values: CDR1 SQVTM, CDR2 ANQGSEA. The CDR3 here is CSAYVDTQYF. Written as DNA, the CDR3 is TGCAGCGCCTACGTGGATACGCAGTATTTT.

This clonotype was picked up many times. CDR3 nucleotide sequence: TGTGCCAGCAGCCAAGGCGGAGGGAAGGGCTACACCTTC. Amino acid sequence: CASSQGGGKGYTF. V is TRBV3-2 and J is TRBJ1-2. TRBV3-2 is tagged as a pseudogene. The CDR3 runs to 13 residues.

The V gene is TRBV5-1, the J gene TRBJ1-2, with D hard to call. V dropped 4 bases and J dropped 6 bases, with 13 bases sitting between them. The germline gives CDR1 SGHRS, CDR2 YFSETQ. The CDR3 length is 13 residues. In DNA, the CDR3 is TGCGCCAGCAGCATGAGCACGGCGGATGGCTACACCTTC. Amino acids: CASSMSTADGYTF.

This clonotype was seen only once. The chain recombines TRBV7-2 with TRBJ2-3; 15 bases map to TRBD2. From germline, CDR1 is SGHTA and CDR2 FQGNSA. The junction had 16 bases not matched to a gene; V was cut back by 3 bases and J by 6 bases. This CDR3 comprises 20 residues. CDR3 nucleotide sequence: TGTGCCAGCAGCTTGGGACTAGCGGGGGGCCAGCGCTGGAGTTCGGATACGCAGTATTTT. It specifies CASSLGLAGGQRWSSDTQYF.

The V call is TRBV7-2, the J call TRBJ1-4, with 8 bases fitting TRBD1. CDR3 length: 15 amino acids. Trimming cost V 4 bases and J 4 bases; bases outside gene matches: 5. Per the germline V gene, CDR1 is SGHTA and CDR2 is FQGNSA. CDR3 sequence: CASSSRTGLNEKLFF. The CDR3 DNA follows: TGTGCCAGCAGCTCCCGGACAGGGCTTAATGAAAAACTGTTTTTT.

The genes are TRBV10-3 and TRBJ2-5; TRBD2 matches 7 bases. Trimming took 3 bases from V and 3 from J; bases not matched to a gene: 1. Germline CDR1 reads ENHRY; CDR2 reads SYGVKD. CDR3 length: 13 amino acids. The CDR3 DNA reads as TGTGCCATCAGTGATGCGGGGGAAGAGACCCAGTACTTC. Encoded protein: CAISDAGEETQYF.

V gene TRBV7-2 combines with J gene TRBJ1-4; D ambiguous. The CDR3 sequence is 13 residues long. Per the germline V gene, CDR1 is SGHTA and CDR2 is FQGNSA. The V and J ends lost 3 bases and 8 bases respectively, with 10 bases between them. The CDR3 nucleotides read TGTGCCAGCAGCTTCCGTCTCTCGGAAAAACTGTTTTTT. This gives the protein CASSFRLSEKLFF.

The J gene is TRBJ2-1, the V gene TRBV7-2; D remains unclear. The V and J ends lost 5 bases and 5 bases respectively, with 10 bases between them. Germline CDR1 and CDR2: SGHTA and FQGNSA. This CDR3 contains 13 residues. CDR3 in DNA: TGTGCCAGCAGCCTCCGCCAGGACAATGAGCAGTTCTTC. It specifies CASSLRQDNEQFF.

The chain links TRBV29-1 to TRBJ2-2, with D maybe TRBD2 (5 bases). Germline lookup yields CDR1 SQVTM and CDR2 ANQGSEA. V was shortened by 6 bases and J by 2 bases, with 10 bases between the two germline ends. CDR3 length: 13 amino acids. The CDR3 DNA follows: TGCAGCGTCCTCCGGGATAACACCGGGGAGCTGTTTTTT. Amino acids: CSVLRDNTGELFF.